The rows below give T cell receptor beta chains drawn from one sample of a study of T-cell memory formation after mild COVID-19. TCRdb itself ran the 5' RACE reads through MiXCR, one entry per CDR3 protein. Of some 300,000 distinct CDR3 sequences listed, 15% to 20% are singletons. The sequencing input was PBMCs or a T cell subset sorted from them (not recorded which). The receptors come from a man between 18 and 35 years old who had mild COVID-19 (a few samples of this study predate the infection). Cell type and time point are not known. The CDR3 runs from the conserved cysteine through the conserved F or W. The D gene is left open where the match is weak. Only part of the rows carry a size: once, few, many, or a class if the clone is expanded.

d_call | j_call | v_call | clone_size | cdr3_nt | cdr3_aa
NA | TRBJ2-5 | TRBV7-6 | NA | TGTGCCAGCAGATCGGGGGCCGGGTACCAAGAGACCCAGTACTTC | CASRSGAGYQETQYF
NA | TRBJ1-6 | TRBV6-2/TRBV6-3 | NA | TGTGCCAGCAGTTACCAGGGGCGAGATTCACCCCTCCACTTT | CASSYQGRDSPLHF
NA | TRBJ1-4 | TRBV25-1 | NA | TGTGCCAGCAGTGGGTATCTGGGGATTGAAAAACTGTTTTTT | CASSGYLGIEKLFF
NA | TRBJ1-6 | TRBV3-1 | NA | TGTGCCAGCAGCCAAGTAGGAGGCTATAATTCACCCCTCCACTTT | CASSQVGGYNSPLHF
NA | TRBJ1-1 | TRBV6-2/TRBV6-3 | NA | TGTGCCAGCAGTTACGGGATGAGCAGGGGTTGGAGCACTGAAGCTTTCTTT | CASSYGMSRGWSTEAFF
NA | TRBJ2-6 | TRBV5-1 | NA | TGCGCCAGCAGCTTGAACCCCCCGGCGGGGGCCAACGTCCTGACTTTC | CASSLNPPAGANVLTF
NA | TRBJ1-5 | TRBV7-2 | NA | TGTGCCAGCAGCTTAGAGGGGGGGGCATCGAGCAATCAGCCCCAGCATTTT | CASSLEGGASSNQPQHF
NA | TRBJ1-4 | TRBV4-2 | NA | TGTGCCAGCAGCCATCCCCGTCTGGAGGAAAAACTGTTTTTT | CASSHPRLEEKLFF
NA | TRBJ1-2 | TRBV9 | NA | TGTGCCAGCAGCGTAGAAGCTATGGCCTCCGGCTACACCTTC | CASSVEAMASGYTF
NA | TRBJ1-1 | TRBV7-2 | NA | TGTGCCAGCAGCAACGTCCCGGACGAGTCTGAAGCTTTCTTT | CASSNVPDESEAFF
NA | TRBJ1-4 | TRBV6-6 | NA | TGTGCCAGCAGTTACCCGGCAGGGAATGAAAAACTGTTTTTT | CASSYPAGNEKLFF
NA | TRBJ2-3 | TRBV29-1 | few | TGCAGCGCGATCCCGACGGGCACAGATACGCAGTATTTT | CSAIPTGTDTQYF
NA | TRBJ2-7 | TRBV12-3/TRBV12-4 | many | TGTGCCAGCAGTTTGCCCTCCTACGAGCAGTACTTC | CASSLPSYEQYF
TRBD2 | TRBJ2-1 | TRBV4-3 | NA | TGCGCCAGCAGCCAAGAAGTGGGCCGGTCGGGGGGGCCGGATGAGCAGTTCTTC | CASSQEVGRSGGPDEQFF
NA | TRBJ1-2 | TRBV10-2 | NA | TGCGCCAGCAGTGATGGGGCAGAATCCTTGTATGGCTACACCTTC | CASSDGAESLYGYTF
NA | TRBJ2-2 | TRBV10-3 | NA | TGTGCCATCAGTTTGGGGTCTTCGAACACCGGGGAGCTGTTTTTT | CAISLGSSNTGELFF
TRBD1 | TRBJ1-2 | TRBV4-3 | few | TGCGCCAGCAGCCAAGTCCTGGACAGGGGCGACTATGGCTACACCTTC | CASSQVLDRGDYGYTF
TRBD1 | TRBJ2-7 | TRBV11-3 | few | TGTGCCAGCAGCTTATCCCCGGGACAGGCGTACGAGCAGTACTTC | CASSLSPGQAYEQYF
NA | TRBJ2-3 | TRBV27 | few | TGTGCCACTAAAACTAGGATGAGCACAGATACGCAGTATTTT | CATKTRMSTDTQYF
NA | TRBJ2-2 | TRBV3-1 | many | TGTGCCAGCAGCCAATGGGGGCAGCGAAGCTCAAAAACCGGGGAGCTGTTTTTT | CASSQWGQRSSKTGELFF
NA | TRBJ2-1 | TRBV4-3 | few | TGCGCCAGCAGTCGGGTTTTCCCGCCCTTCAATGAGCAGTTCTTC | CASSRVFPPFNEQFF
TRBD1 | TRBJ1-6 | TRBV6-6 | few | TGTGCCAGCAGTCACCCCGAAACAGGGGTTGATTCACCCCTCCACTTT | CASSHPETGVDSPLHF
NA | TRBJ2-7 | TRBV12-3/TRBV12-4 | NA | TGTGCCAGCAGCTTCTCGACAGGGAGGTCCCACGAGCAGTACTTC | CASSFSTGRSHEQYF
NA | TRBJ2-7 | TRBV5-1 | NA | TGCGCCAGCAGCTTGGGGGTGAGAGGAGGGCGGAGCTCCTACGAGCAGTACTTC | CASSLGVRGGRSSYEQYF
NA | TRBJ1-6 | TRBV6-5 | few | TGTGCCAGCAGACAGGGACATTCACCCCTCCACTTT | CASRQGHSPLHF
TRBD2 | TRBJ2-3 | TRBV4-1 | few | TGCGCCAGCAGACGAGCGGGACCCACAGATACGCAGTATTTT | CASRRAGPTDTQYF
NA | TRBJ2-3 | TRBV12-3/TRBV12-4 | NA | TGTGCCAGCACCCCTGCAAATACGCAGTATTTT | CASTPANTQYF
NA | TRBJ1-1 | TRBV29-1 | many | TGCAGCGTTGGTGACACTGAAGCTTTCTTT | CSVGDTEAFF
NA | TRBJ1-1 | TRBV6-1 | NA | TGTGCCAGCAGTGCCTACAGGGCGGTGGGCACTGAAGCTTTCTTT | CASSAYRAVGTEAFF
TRBD1 | TRBJ1-2 | TRBV5-1 | few | TGCGCCAGCAGCTTATCGACAGGGGGCGATTATACTAACTATGGCTACACCTTC | CASSLSTGGDYTNYGYTF
NA | TRBJ2-5 | TRBV28 | few | TGTGCCAGCACATGGGGGACCAAAGAGACCCAGTACTTC | CASTWGTKETQYF
NA | TRBJ1-5 | TRBV7-2 | NA | TGTGCCAGCAGCTTAAATGGGGCCTATAGCAATCAGCCCCAGCATTTT | CASSLNGAYSNQPQHF
NA | TRBJ2-5 | TRBV12-3/TRBV12-4 | NA | TGTGCCAGCAGTTTAACGGGTTCACAAGAGACCCAGTACTTC | CASSLTGSQETQYF
NA | TRBJ2-3 | TRBV6-2/TRBV6-3 | NA | TGTGCCAGCAGTTATCCCTCCACGCAGTATTTT | CASSYPSTQYF
NA | TRBJ2-5 | TRBV7-7 | many | TGTGCCAGCAGCTTAGGAGGGGCCCCTCTCCAAGAGACCCAGTACTTC | CASSLGGAPLQETQYF
TRBD1 | TRBJ1-1 | TRBV12-3/TRBV12-4 | NA | TGTGCCAGCAGCCAGACAGGGGGTCTCACTGAAGCTTTCTTT | CASSQTGGLTEAFF
TRBD2 | TRBJ2-3 | TRBV9 | few | TGTGCCAGCAGCTCGCGGGGGGGACCGCATACAGATACGCAGTATTTT | CASSSRGGPHTDTQYF
NA | TRBJ2-3 | TRBV7-9 | few | TGTGCCAGCAGCTTAGATGGCACAAGCACAGATACGCAGTATTTT | CASSLDGTSTDTQYF
NA | TRBJ2-1 | TRBV7-9 | few | TGTGCCAGCAGCTTAATCGAGGGTAGCGATGAGCAGTTCTTC | CASSLIEGSDEQFF
TRBD2 | TRBJ2-5 | TRBV7-3 | NA | TGTGCCAGCAGCCCGGCGGGAAGCGGGGGGCCAGGTCGGGAGACCCAGTACTTC | CASSPAGSGGPGRETQYF
NA | TRBJ2-7 | TRBV10-3 | few | TGTGCCATCAGTGAGTCCTCGGCCTACGAGCAGTACTTC | CAISESSAYEQYF
NA | TRBJ1-2 | TRBV10-3 | NA | TGTGCCATCAGTGAAGACCGGGACACCTTAGGGTATGGCTACACCTTC | CAISEDRDTLGYGYTF
NA | TRBJ2-1 | TRBV12-3/TRBV12-4 | few | TGTGCTTCGACCGGGAGCTCCTACAATGAGCAGTTCTTC | CASTGSSYNEQFF
NA | TRBJ2-2 | TRBV7-9 | NA | TGTGCCAGCAGTAAGGGTAGTGTCACCGGGGAGCTGTTTTTT | CASSKGSVTGELFF
NA | TRBJ2-3 | TRBV4-3 | NA | TGCGCCAGCAGCCAAGAGGCGAGGGAGAGTGATACGCAGTATTTT | CASSQEARESDTQYF
TRBD2 | TRBJ2-7 | TRBV4-3 | NA | TGCGCCAGCAGCCAAGACCCTAGCGGAGGCTACGAGCAGTACTTC | CASSQDPSGGYEQYF
NA | TRBJ2-3 | TRBV18 | NA | TGTGCCAGCTCTCGTAGTCAGGATACGCAGTATTTT | CASSRSQDTQYF
TRBD2 | TRBJ2-7 | TRBV11-3 | NA | TGTGCCAGCAGCCGGGACTACGGCTACGAGCAGTACTTC | CASSRDYGYEQYF
TRBD1 | TRBJ2-7 | TRBV19 | few | TGTGCCAGTAGTATAATACCCGGGACAGGGGACTACGAGCAGTACTTC | CASSIIPGTGDYEQYF
TRBD1 | TRBJ2-6 | TRBV24-1 | few | TGTGCCACCAGTGGGGTCGGGACAGACGGGGTCCTGACTTTC | CATSGVGTDGVLTF